Only a few counts were recorded for the clone carrying this T cell receptor beta chain. The antigen remains unidentified. The sample comes from a study of response to subunit inactivated influenza vaccine. TCRdb ran MiXCR on the RT-PCR reads and lists one entry per CDR3 protein. This table holds about 650,000 distinct CDR3 sequences, less than 15% found once. This CDR3 has 20 residues. Germline V gene sequence: CDR1 SGHAT, CDR2 FQNNGV. Trimming cost V 6 bases and J 6 bases, with 33 bases left between them. The study, taken as a whole, reports: It was the authors' suggestion that each seasonal influenza vaccination recruits few new T cells.

This TCR was sampled from a man aged 45-60 years who received an inactivated influenza vaccine. This specimen consisted of PBMCs from blood, obtained around 15 days before vaccination. The chain couples TRBV11-2 to TRBJ2-1; possible D gene TRBD2, 6 bases. CDR3 protein: CASSRQITGSTSRISNEQFF. CDR3 coding DNA: TGTGCCAGCAGTCGCCAGATAACGGGTAGTACTAGCAGGATTTCCAATGAGCAGTTCTTC.